These 24 T cell receptor beta chains came from one sample sequenced in a study of blood T cell repertoires in COVID-19. Only in-frame clones appear in the TCRdb table, and some are missing; sequencing was by immunoSEQ multiplex PCR. This sample yields approximately 100,000 clones, of which 84% are seen a single time; 14% to 15% belongs to the top ten. The sample was peripheral blood. The receptor source for this set is a woman aged 60-75 years with acute or convalescent COVID-19.

V is TRBV19 and J is TRBJ2-1; 15 positions match TRBD2. CDR3 length equals 15 residues. CDR1 and CDR2 (germline): LNHDA, SQIVND (reference sequence). V lost 4 bases and J lost 6; bases outside the gene matches: 1. CDR3 in DNA: TGTGCCAGTAGTACGGGACTAGCGGGAGGCAATGAGCAGTTCTTC. It codes for CASSTGLAGGNEQFF.

The rearrangement links TRBV18 to TRBJ2-5; 8 bases fit TRBD2. The CDR3 has 15 amino acids. Germline loops: CDR1 KGHSH, CDR2 LQKENI. With V trimmed by 3 bases and J by 5 bases, 8 bases remained unmatched. The CDR3 loop is CASSPVGGAAETQYF. DNA for the CDR3: TGTGCCAGCTCACCGGTCGGGGGGGCCGCGGAGACCCAGTACTTC.

The rearrangement links TRBV5-5 to TRBJ2-7, with 9 bases fitting TRBD1. In germline, CDR1 is SGHKS, CDR2 YYEKEE (reference sequence). The CDR3 length is 16 residues. J lost 2 bases, V lost 3 bases, and 9 bases had no gene match. CDR3 region: CASSYGTGRLTYEQYF. The CDR3 coding sequence is TGTGCCAGCAGCTACGGGACAGGGAGGCTTACCTACGAGCAGTACTTC.

The chain is built from TRBV5-6 and TRBJ2-5; 10 bases are shared with TRBD2. The CDR3 is 16 residues long. Germline trimming cut 1 base from V and 1 base from J; bases unmatched to any gene: 4. Germline CDR1 and CDR2: SGHDT and YYEEEE. CDR3 region: CASSLNSGRPQETQYF. The CDR3 nucleotides are TGTGCCAGCAGCTTGAATAGCGGGAGGCCCCAAGAGACCCAGTACTTC.

The gene calls are TRBV5-1 and TRBJ2-3; maybe TRBD2 (6 bases). Germline CDR1 SGHRS, CDR2 YFSETQ. CDR3 length: 14 amino acids. Trimming shortened V by 3 bases and J by 5 bases, and 13 bases separated the two germline ends. Here the CDR3 DNA reads TGCGCCAGCAGCTCTGGGACCGGGGGAGATACGCAGTATTTT. Its translation: CASSSGTGGDTQYF.

This clone was counted once. The rearrangement joins TRBV5-4 to TRBJ2-7, with 10 bases lining up with TRBD1. Germline CDR1 and CDR2: SGHNT and YYREEE (reference sequence). The CDR3 consists of 15 residues. The trim removed 4 bases at V and 2 bases at J, leaving 6 bases unmatched. The CDR3 spells CASSPTGGRTYEQYF. CDR3 sequence (DNA): TGTGCCAGCAGCCCGACAGGGGGCAGAACCTACGAGCAGTACTTC.

The chain has TRBV9 and TRBJ2-1; 10 nucleotides line up with TRBD2. V trimming: 2 bases; J trimming: 4 bases; junction bases outside the gene matches: 12. This CDR3 contains 18 residues. Germline V gene data show CDR1 as SGDLS and CDR2 as YYNGEE. The CDR3 loop is CASSVASGRVRRYNEQFF. The CDR3 DNA is TGTGCCAGCAGCGTTGCCAGCGGGAGGGTTAGACGGTACAATGAGCAGTTCTTC. The full variable domain, rest sourced from reference TRBV9 and TRBJ2-1, is DSGVTQTPKHLITATGQRVTLRCSPRSGDLSVYWYQQSLDQGLQFLIQYYNGEERAKGNILERFSAQQFPDLHSELNLSSLELGDSALYFCASSVASGRVRRYNEQFFGPGTRLTVL.

This chain links TRBV19 with TRBJ1-2; D unclear. V lost 7 bases and J 1 base, leaving 10 bases between the germline ends. CDR3 length equals 13 residues. Looked up from germline, CDR1 is LNHDA and CDR2 is SQIVND (reference sequence). The CDR3 reads CASNLGSNYGYTF. DNA for the CDR3: TGTGCCAGTAACCTTGGCAGTAACTATGGCTACACCTTC.

CDR3 coding DNA: TGTGCCAGCAGCTTGGTTCCCGGGACTAGCGGGACCAATGAGCAGTTCTTC. Its protein product is CASSLVPGTSGTNEQFF. V usage is TRBV5-4 and J usage is TRBJ2-1; 13 positions match TRBD2. Germline-derived CDR1 and CDR2 are SGHNT and YYREEE (reference sequence). The CDR3 contains 17 residues. The J segment lost 6 bases and the V segment lost 0 bases, leaving 6 bases of the junction unmatched.

This chain links TRBV5-6 with TRBJ1-2; D gene ambiguous. V was shortened by 0 bases and J by 5 bases, with 5 bases between the two germline ends. CDR3 length: 12 residues. CDR1 SGHDT and CDR2 YYEEEE come from the germline V gene. CDR3 in amino acids: CASSLALYGYTF. The CDR3, as DNA: TGTGCCAGCAGCTTGGCTCTGTATGGCTACACCTTC.

The J gene is TRBJ1-4, the V gene TRBV7-6, with D hard to call. CDR1 SGHVS and CDR2 FNYEAQ come from the germline V gene. With 3 bases removed from V and 0 bases from J, the gap between germline ends came to 8 bases. The CDR3 extends over 15 amino acids. CDR3 sequence (DNA): TGTGCCAGCAGCTTGCAACCTACAACTAATGAAAAACTGTTTTTT. It translates to CASSLQPTTNEKLFF. Full variable domain (outside the CDR3, taken from reference TRBV7-6 and TRBJ1-4): GAGVSQSPRYKVTKRGQDVALRCDPISGHVSLYWYRQALGQGPEFLTYFNYEAQQDKSGLPNDRFSAERPEGSISTLTIQRTEQRDSAMYRCASSLQPTTNEKLFFGSGTQLSVL.

The gene calls are TRBV3-1 (or the pseudogene TRBV3-2) and TRBJ2-5; 15 bases are shared with TRBD2. With 2 bases clipped from V and 2 bases from J, the junction kept 9 bases outside the gene matches. Germline CDR1 reads LGHDT; CDR2 reads YNNKEL (reference sequence). The CDR3 has 19 residues. This CDR3 is CASSQPGTSGGLFQETQYF. The DNA for the CDR3 is TGTGCCAGCAGCCAACCCGGGACTAGCGGGGGGTTATTTCAAGAGACCCAGTACTTC.

The chain recombines TRBV20-1 with TRBJ1-5, with 7 bases matching TRBD1. Trimming cost V 3 bases and J 5 bases; bases outside gene matches: 10. The length of the CDR3 is 15 residues. The germline V gene has CDR1 DFQATT and CDR2 SNEGSKA (reference sequence). Written as DNA, the CDR3 is TGCAGTGCTAGTGCGTCGACGCAGGGGGATCAGCCCCAGCATTTT. It codes for CSASASTQGDQPQHF.

This chain uses TRBV2 with TRBJ2-3; 10 bases match TRBD2. Germline V CDR1 and CDR2: SNHLY, FYNNEI. The V gene end was trimmed by 3 bases and the J gene end by 8 bases; junction bases not matched to a gene: 8. The CDR3 length is 15 residues. CDR3 sequence reads: CASSDIGLAVLTQYF. CDR3 DNA sequence: TGTGCCAGCAGTGATATAGGACTAGCGGTGCTTACGCAGTATTTT.

The chain employs TRBV27 and TRBJ1-1; a weak D match, TRBD1 (6 bases). CDR3 length: 10 residues. Germline V gives CDR1 MNHEY, CDR2 SMNVEV (reference sequence). Trimming took off 2 bases at V and 11 bases at J, with 6 bases between the two ends. The CDR3 coding sequence is TGTGCCAGCAGTTTAAGGGGGGCTTTCTTT. This codes for CASSLRGAFF.

The CDR3 region has the DNA TGTGCCACCAGTGAGAGCGGGAGTGAGACAGATACGCAGTATTTT. Its protein product is CATSESGSETDTQYF. The gene calls are TRBV24-1 and TRBJ2-3; TRBD2 agrees at 8 bases. The CDR3 runs 15 residues. Germline CDR1 is KGHDR and CDR2 is SFDVKD. V gave up 4 bases and J gave up 3 bases; unmatched junction bases: 5.

This clone was seen a few times. The chain is built from TRBV7-9 and TRBJ1-1; TRBD1 matches 7 bases. This CDR3 spans 13 amino acids. J gave up 6 bases and V 3 bases, and 4 bases lay outside the gene matches. Germline CDR1 is SEHNR and CDR2 is FQNEAQ (reference sequence). The CDR3 loop reads CASSLTGQAEAFF. The CDR3 coding sequence is TGTGCCAGCAGCTTGACCGGACAGGCTGAAGCTTTCTTT.

The chain joins TRBV7-4 to TRBJ2-1; maybe TRBD1 (6 bases). Trimming took off 4 bases at V and 3 bases at J, with 25 bases between the two ends. The germline V gene encodes CDR1 SGHVT and CDR2 SQSDAQ. This CDR3 has 19 residues. CDR3 bases: TGTGCCAGCAGCTCCCTATATTACAGGGAATTGTCTATCTACAATGAGCAGTTCTTC. Translating it yields CASSSLYYRELSIYNEQFF.

This clone came up a few times. The rearrangement links TRBV2 to TRBJ1-5, with a tentative D call TRBD1 (6 bases). Germline CDR1 SNHLY, CDR2 FYNNEI. The CDR3 loop spans 15 amino acids. V gave up 2 bases and J gave up 7 bases, with 15 bases separating them. As DNA, the CDR3 is TGTGCCAGCAGTGAATTGGCGGGGGCGGGCCAGCCCCAGCATTTT. It encodes CASSELAGAGQPQHF.

The rearrangement joins TRBV3-1 (or the pseudogene TRBV3-2) to TRBJ2-1, with 8 nucleotides matching TRBD2. V lost 4 bases to trimming and J lost 6 bases; unmatched junction nucleotides: 11. This CDR3 is built from 16 residues. The germline V gene has CDR1 LGHDT and CDR2 YNNKEL (reference sequence). The CDR3 spells CASSPSPGLEGNEQFF. The CDR3 DNA sequence: TGTGCCAGCAGCCCCTCCCCGGGACTAGAGGGCAATGAGCAGTTCTTC.

The chain links TRBV10-1 to TRBJ2-1, with 7 bases fitting TRBD2. CDR1 WNHNN and CDR2 SYGVQD come from the germline V gene (reference sequence). The CDR3 covers 15 residues. With 3 bases clipped from V and 2 bases from J, the junction kept 4 bases outside the gene matches. The CDR3 DNA reads as TGCGCCAGCAGTGAAGGGGCGGGAGCCTACAATGAGCAGTTCTTC. It yields the protein CASSEGAGAYNEQFF.

This rearrangement joins TRBV19 to TRBJ1-1, with D maybe TRBD1 (5 bases). CDR1 and CDR2 from the germline V gene are LNHDA and SQIVND (reference sequence). The length of the CDR3 is 15 residues. Trimming took 3 bases from V and 1 from J, leaving 12 bases between them. The chain's CDR3 is CASSMGGITNTEAFF. The DNA of the CDR3 is TGTGCCAGTAGTATGGGGGGTATAACGAACACTGAAGCTTTCTTT.

A remark on this clone: The junction shows a germline mismatch at one end, possibly a read error. V is TRBV12-5 and J is TRBJ2-7; tentative D call: TRBD1 (5 bases). Germline V CDR1 and CDR2: LGHNT, FRNRAP. There are 13 residues in the CDR3. In nucleotides, the CDR3 is TGTGCTAGCTCAGGGTCTGCGGCCTACAAGCAGTACTTC. Translating it yields CASSGSAAYKQYF.

J is TRBJ2-7 and V is TRBV5-8; TRBD1 agrees at 7 bases. This CDR3 has 14 residues. V lost 7 bases, J lost 2 bases, and 9 bases stayed unmatched. Germline assignment: CDR1 SGHTS and CDR2 YDEGEE. This CDR3 is CASELTGQTYEQYF. Here the CDR3 DNA reads TGTGCCAGCGAGTTAACGGGACAGACCTACGAGCAGTACTTC. The entire variable domain, with the rest obtained from reference TRBV5-8 and TRBJ2-7, is as follows: EAGVTQSPTHLIKTRGQQATLRCSPISGHTSVYWYQQALGLGLQFLLWYDEGEERNRGNFPPRFSGRQFPNYSSELNVNALELEDSALYLCASELTGQTYEQYFGPGTRLTVT.